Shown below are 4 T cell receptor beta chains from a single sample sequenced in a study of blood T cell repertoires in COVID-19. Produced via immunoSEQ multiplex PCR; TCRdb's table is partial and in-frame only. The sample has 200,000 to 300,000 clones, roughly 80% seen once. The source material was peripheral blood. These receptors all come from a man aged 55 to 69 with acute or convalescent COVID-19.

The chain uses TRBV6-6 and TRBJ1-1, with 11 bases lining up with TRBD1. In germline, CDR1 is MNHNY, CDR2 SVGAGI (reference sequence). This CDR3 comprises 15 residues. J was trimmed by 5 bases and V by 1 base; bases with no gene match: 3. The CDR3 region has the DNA TGTGCCAGCAGTTACTGGGACAGGGGGAGGACTGAAGCTTTCTTT. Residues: CASSYWDRGRTEAFF.

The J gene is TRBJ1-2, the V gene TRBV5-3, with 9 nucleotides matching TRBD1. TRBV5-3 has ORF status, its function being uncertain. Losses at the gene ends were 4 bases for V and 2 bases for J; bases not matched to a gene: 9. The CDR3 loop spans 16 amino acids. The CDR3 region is CARSTGRTGENYGYTF. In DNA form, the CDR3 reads TGTGCCAGAAGCACCGGAAGGACAGGGGAAAACTATGGCTACACCTTC.

CDR3 coding DNA: TGTGCCAGTAGTGGGACGACAGGGATCAATGAGCAGTTCTTC. Translation gives CASSGTTGINEQFF. J is TRBJ2-1 and V is TRBV19, with 7 nucleotides matching TRBD1. CDR3 length equals 14 residues. The V gene's germline CDR1 is LNHDA and CDR2 SQIVND (reference sequence). The V gene end was trimmed by 5 bases and the J gene end by 6 bases; junction bases not matched to a gene: 7.

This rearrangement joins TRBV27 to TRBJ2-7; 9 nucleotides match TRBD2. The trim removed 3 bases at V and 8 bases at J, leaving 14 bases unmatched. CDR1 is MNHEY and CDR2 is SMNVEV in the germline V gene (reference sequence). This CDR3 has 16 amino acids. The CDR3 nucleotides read TGTGCCAGCAGTTTCGACCCGGGGCTAGCGGGAAACAAGCAGTACTTC. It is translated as CASSFDPGLAGNKQYF.